These T cell receptor beta chains were read from a single sample in a study of shared clonotypes between healthy human individuals. The repertoire was sequenced with immunoSEQ multiplex PCR; TCRdb's copy has only in-frame clones and lacks some. The sample records about 600,000 clones, about 95% being singletons. The sample consisted of naive CD8+ T cells sorted from blood. Receptor source: a woman in her 30s in good health. The CDR3 runs from the conserved cysteine through the conserved F or W. The order of the fields is D gene, J gene, V gene, CDR3 DNA, CDR3 protein. A D gene is named only where the DNA matches it firmly.

D: NA
J: TRBJ2-7
V: TRBV28
DNA: TGTGCCAGCAGTTTAGGACAGAGTGGGGAGCAGTACTTC
CDR3: CASSLGQSGEQYF

D: NA
J: TRBJ2-2
V: TRBV7-9
DNA: TGTGCCAGCAGCTTGGGCGAATACACCGGGGAGCTGTTTTTT
CDR3: CASSLGEYTGELFF

D: NA
J: TRBJ2-7
V: TRBV9
DNA: TGTGCCAGCAGCCCGGCGTTGACGGTTGCCTACGAGCAGTACTTC
CDR3: CASSPALTVAYEQYF

D: NA
J: TRBJ2-3
V: TRBV27
DNA: TGTGCCAGCAGTCCCGAACCCCGGTCGAGACTGACGCAGTATTTT
CDR3: CASSPEPRSRLTQYF

D: TRBD1
J: TRBJ2-5
V: TRBV4-2
DNA: TGTGCCAGCCGTCGACAGGGTAGGGAGACCCAGTACTTC
CDR3: CASRRQGRETQYF

D: NA
J: TRBJ2-5
V: TRBV7-2
DNA: TGTGCCAGCAGCTTACCAAGTCAAGAGACCCAGTACTTC
CDR3: CASSLPSQETQYF

D: TRBD2
J: TRBJ2-3
V: TRBV27
DNA: TGTGCCAGCAGTTATCTAGCGGGAGACACAGATACGCAGTATTTT
CDR3: CASSYLAGDTDTQYF

D: TRBD2
J: TRBJ2-7
V: TRBV2
DNA: TGTGCCAGCAATCCCCGGGGAGCGGGGCTCTACGAGCAGTACTTC
CDR3: CASNPRGAGLYEQYF

D: TRBD1
J: TRBJ2-1
V: TRBV7-9
DNA: TGTGCCAGCACCCGGTCAACGGGACAGGGAAACAATGAGCAGTTCTTC
CDR3: CASTRSTGQGNNEQFF

D: TRBD2
J: TRBJ2-7
V: TRBV7-9
DNA: TGTGCCAGCAGCCCTATAGCGGGAGTCGCCTACGAGCAGTACTTC
CDR3: CASSPIAGVAYEQYF

D: NA
J: TRBJ2-3
V: TRBV5-6
DNA: TGTGCCAGCAGCATTTCCAGCTCAGATACGCAGTATTTT
CDR3: CASSISSSDTQYF

D: NA
J: TRBJ1-1
V: TRBV30
DNA: TGTGCCTGGAGCGGGGGTGGCGCTGAAGCTTTCTTT
CDR3: CAWSGGGAEAFF